Sequencing of this T cell receptor (beta chain) was carried out in a study of blood T cell repertoires in COVID-19. Study summary: Sites in the United States, Italy and Spain provided acute and convalescent COVID-19 samples. T cells, B-cell-depleted T cells, or PBMCs supplied cDNA or gDNA.

V shed 3 bases and J 2 bases; nucleotides not matched to a gene: 6. This CDR3 comprises 15 residues. CDR1 KGHSH and CDR2 LQKENI come from the germline V gene. The authors' processing: Nucleated cell counts were estimated from reference gene primer amplification. The protocol was immunoSEQ multiplex PCR, while the TCRdb copy is restricted to in-frame clones and leaves out a portion. The DNA gave D and trimming, while V, J and clone size come from that table. Of about 440,000 clones listed, more than 70% are singletons. Enrolled during active infection, Seattle patients were then followed longitudinally.

The gene calls are TRBV18 and TRBJ2-7, with TRBD2 matching over 8 bases. The sample comprised peripheral blood. The clonotype comes from a woman in her 50s with COVID-19, enrolled during active disease. The CDR3 protein is CASSPERGWAYEQYF. The CDR3 DNA follows: TGTGCCAGCTCACCGGAGCGGGGGTGGGCCTACGAGCAGTACTTC.